This TCR beta chain was recovered during a study of OX40 agonist ivuxolimab in advanced cancers. Findings of the study overall: Low normalized T-cell clonal expansion was additionally recorded for some nonresponders.

With respect to this clone: What it recognizes is unknown.

The germline CDR1 and CDR2 sequences are SGHTA and FQGNSA. The CDR3 runs to 16 residues. J gave up 4 bases and V 1 base, and 7 bases lay outside the gene matches. TCRdb's copy holds only in-frame clones and misses some; the assay was immunoSEQ multiplex PCR. Counted here are around 80,000 clones, around 86% occurring once; the ten biggest clones make up roughly 0.9%. The sequence was obtained from an adult with an advanced solid tumor such as melanoma, head and neck, liver or kidney cancer. This chain joins TRBV7-2 and TRBJ2-1, with 7 bases aligning to TRBD2. The sample was CD4+ or CD8+ T cells sorted from blood, taken in a trial of the OX40 agonist ivuxolimab. The CDR3 reads CASSLVASGEYNEQFF. Written as DNA, the CDR3 is TGTGCCAGCAGCTTAGTAGCTAGCGGAGAATACAATGAGCAGTTCTTC. Drawing the rest from reference TRBV7-2 and TRBJ2-1, the complete variable domain is GAGVSQSPSNKVTEKGKDVELRCDPISGHTALYWYRQSLGQGLEFLIYFQGNSAPDKSGLPSDRFSAERTGGSVSTLTIQRTQQEDSAVYLCASSLVASGEYNEQFFGPGTRLTVL.